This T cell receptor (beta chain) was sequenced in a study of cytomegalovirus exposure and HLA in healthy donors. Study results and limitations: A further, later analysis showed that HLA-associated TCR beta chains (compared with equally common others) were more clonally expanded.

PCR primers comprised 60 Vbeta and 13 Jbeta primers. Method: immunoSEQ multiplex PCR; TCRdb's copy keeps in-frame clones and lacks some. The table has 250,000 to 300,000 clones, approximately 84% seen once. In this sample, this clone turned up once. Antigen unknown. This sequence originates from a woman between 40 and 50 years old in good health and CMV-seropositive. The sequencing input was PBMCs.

The CDR3 DNA reads TGTGCCAGCAGCTTGGGGACAGGTTGGTCCTACGAGCAGTACTTC. Its translation: CASSLGTGWSYEQYF. This chain links TRBV7-2 with TRBJ2-7; 8 bases match TRBD1. J lost 1 base, V lost 3 bases, and 5 bases had no gene match. The CDR3 totals 15 residues. Germline V gene sequence: CDR1 SGHTA, CDR2 FQGNSA.